This T cell receptor beta chain was sequenced in a study of blood T cell repertoires in COVID-19. Study-level information: Sites in the United States, Italy and Spain provided acute and convalescent COVID-19 samples. T cells, B-cell-depleted T cells, or PBMCs supplied cDNA or gDNA.

V was pared by 9 bases and J by 3 bases, with 7 bases of the junction left unmatched. This CDR3 is built from 13 residues. How the authors handled the data: Quantification of nucleated cells was approximated via reference gene primer amplification. Clones were sequenced by immunoSEQ multiplex PCR, and TCRdb holds only the in-frame ones, with some missing. V, J and clone size were drawn from that table, and D and trimming were deduced from the DNA. The sample lists around 30,000 clones; roughly nine tenths were seen once. This TCR came from a human donor in a cohort sampled during active COVID-19. Sequenced material: peripheral blood. The J gene is TRBJ1-2, the V gene TRBV12-3 or TRBV12-4; 7 nucleotides align to TRBD1. The CDR3 coding sequence is TGTGCCAGTGACCGACAGGGAGACTATGGCTACACCTTC. Translation: CASDRQGDYGYTF.